A single sample is the source of the 10 T cell receptor beta chains below, sequenced in a study of cytomegalovirus exposure and HLA in healthy donors. Measured with immunoSEQ multiplex PCR; TCRdb has only the in-frame clones, and not every one. Of 120,000 or so clones in the sample, about 83% were seen once. The sequenced sample was PBMCs. These receptors came from a man aged 18-30 years in good health and CMV-seronegative.

CDR3 loop: CASAQPSLGAGELFF. The DNA of the CDR3 is TGTGCCAGCGCGCAACCCAGCCTGGGCGCCGGGGAGCTGTTTTTT. The V call is TRBV27, the J call TRBJ2-2; D gene unclear. Trimming shortened V by 8 bases and J by 6 bases, and 19 bases separated the two germline ends. CDR1 is MNHEY and CDR2 is SMNVEV in the germline V gene (reference sequence). The CDR3 runs to 15 residues.

The chain uses TRBV19 and TRBJ1-6; 9 bases are shared with TRBD1. CDR1 and CDR2 from the germline V gene are LNHDA and SQIVND (reference sequence). This CDR3 region has 14 residues. The ends lost 4 bases at V and 9 bases at J; junction bases unmatched: 4. The CDR3 loop reads CASSTGTGFSPLHF. CDR3 coding DNA: TGTGCCAGTAGTACCGGGACAGGGTTTTCACCCCTCCACTTT.

The rearrangement links TRBV5-1 to TRBJ2-7, with a tentative D call TRBD2 (6 bases). CDR3 size: 20 residues. Germline values: CDR1 SGHRS, CDR2 YFSETQ. With 0 bases removed from V and 0 bases from J, the gap between germline ends came to 25 bases. CDR3 in DNA: TGCGCCAGCAGCTTGGACGGTAGTGAGGTCCAGCGGGTCCTCTCCTACGAGCAGTACTTC. It specifies CASSLDGSEVQRVLSYEQYF.

The rearrangement joins TRBV5-8 to TRBJ2-7; 9 bases are a match to TRBD1. V trimming: 4 bases; J trimming: 6 bases; junction bases outside the gene matches: 17. CDR1 and CDR2 from the germline V gene are SGHTS and YDEGEE. This CDR3 has 17 amino acids. The CDR3 region has the DNA TGTGCCAGCAGCCTGGCCCCGGACCGGGACAGGGTAGGCGAGCAGTACTTC. Translated: CASSLAPDRDRVGEQYF.

The rearrangement links TRBV29-1 to TRBJ1-4; TRBD1 matches 7 bases. The CDR3 extends over 16 amino acids. Germline assignment: CDR1 SQVTM and CDR2 ANQGSEA. V trimming: 6 bases; J trimming: 7 bases; junction bases outside the gene matches: 17. CDR3 amino acids: CSVLTGLDRRGEKLFF. The CDR3 DNA follows: TGCAGCGTCCTAACAGGGCTGGACAGGCGAGGTGAAAAACTGTTTTTT. Drawing the rest from reference TRBV29-1 and TRBJ1-4, the complete variable domain is SAVISQKPSRDICQRGTSLTIQCQVDSQVTMMFWYRQQPGQSLTLIATANQGSEATYESGFVIDKFPISRPNLTFSTLTVSNMSPEDSSIYLCSVLTGLDRRGEKLFFGSGTQLSVL.

This clone was seen only once. The chain combines TRBV19 with TRBJ1-3, with 10 bases lining up with TRBD1. Germline V gene sequence: CDR1 LNHDA, CDR2 SQIVND (reference sequence). V lost 5 bases to trimming and J lost 2 bases; unmatched junction nucleotides: 6. The CDR3 is made up of 16 amino acids. CDR3: CASSSTGGTAGNTIYF. The CDR3 DNA follows: TGTGCCAGTAGTTCGACAGGGGGCACCGCTGGAAACACCATATATTTT. Drawing the rest from reference TRBV19 and TRBJ1-3, the complete variable domain is DGGITQSPKYLFRKEGQNVTLSCEQNLNHDAMYWYRQDPGQGLRLIYYSQIVNDFQKGDIAEGYSVSREKKESFPLTVTSAQKNPTAFYLCASSSTGGTAGNTIYFGEGSWLTVV.

The gene calls are TRBV27 and TRBJ2-1, with 9 positions matching TRBD2. The CDR3 is 14 amino acids. J gave up 4 bases and V 5 bases, and 3 bases lay outside the gene matches. Germline CDR1 and CDR2: MNHEY and SMNVEV (reference sequence). CDR3 sequence reads: CASSRLAAYNEQFF. Here the CDR3 DNA reads TGTGCCAGCAGTCGACTAGCGGCTTACAATGAGCAGTTCTTC.

The V call is TRBV7-2, the J call TRBJ2-1; TRBD1 agrees at 7 bases. Germline V gene data show CDR1 as SGHTA and CDR2 as FQGNSA. CDR3 length: 17 amino acids. J gave up 0 bases and V 5 bases, and 10 bases lay outside the gene matches. CDR3 sequence reads: CASSPHRGGTSYNEQFF. CDR3 bases: TGTGCCAGCAGCCCACACAGGGGTGGTACCTCCTACAATGAGCAGTTCTTC.

The chain combines TRBV30 with TRBJ1-5; 12 nucleotides line up with TRBD1. This CDR3 comprises 16 residues. From germline, CDR1 is GTSNPN and CDR2 SVGIG (reference sequence). With V trimmed by 1 base and J by 6 bases, 7 bases remained unmatched. CDR3 sequence reads: CAWSAGDRGLGQPQHF. CDR3 bases: TGTGCCTGGAGTGCAGGGGACAGGGGGCTCGGTCAGCCCCAGCATTTT.

The chain is built from TRBV30 and TRBJ1-2; a weak D match, TRBD1 (6 bases). CDR1 and CDR2 from the germline V gene are GTSNPN and SVGIG (reference sequence). V was trimmed by 6 bases and J by 7 bases, leaving 18 bases between them. CDR3 length equals 13 residues. The CDR3, as DNA: TGTGCCTGCATTGGGGGGGCGCTTGCTGGCTACACCTTC. Its translation: CACIGGALAGYTF.